This T cell receptor (beta chain) was recovered during a study of blood T cells in healthy people across ages. Findings and limits, study-wide: Both higher diversity and more naive CD4+ cells marked long-lived donors when set against aged donors.

A J-beta primer mix and a sample-barcoded 5' primer were used in a second PCR of about 7 to 11 cycles. A template-switch adaptor containing 12 random nucleotides labeled each cDNA molecule. Each CDR3 protein gets one entry after TCRdb re-called the 5' RACE reads with MiXCR. The repertoire holds roughly 800,000 distinct CDR3 sequences, with roughly 64% as singletons. On this clonotype itself: Its antigen is not identified.

Individuals who donated were healthy Caucasians from Russia aged roughly 6 to 90. The total RNA that was extracted per sample amounted to at least 5 micrograms. Sequenced sample: blood. This clonotype originated in a man aged 30-40 years in good health.

The CDR3 nucleotides read TGTGCCAGCAGCCGCCGGGACACAGGCGATGAGCAGTTCTTC. Protein sequence: CASSRRDTGDEQFF. The chain carries TRBV12-3 or TRBV12-4 and TRBJ2-1; D is possibly TRBD1 (6 bases). Deletions cut 6 bases from V and 8 bases from J, with 17 bases between. This CDR3 is 14 amino acids long.